The sequence of this TCR beta chain was determined in a study of shared clonotypes between healthy human individuals. Study results and limitations: Genetic and exposure-history diversity was limited by the small donor number.

The assay was carried out at the deep level. In the authors' methods: ImmunoSEQ yielded junction-only sequences lacking quality scores, so filtering differed. The assay was immunoSEQ multiplex PCR, and TCRdb's table has in-frame clones only and misses some. V, J and clone size derive from that table, while D and trimming were established from the DNA sequence. Of 400,000 to 500,000 clones listed, around three quarters are singletons. V dropped 4 bases and J dropped 0; count of bases not matched to a gene: 7. Germline V lookup: CDR1 SGHRS, CDR2 YFSETQ. This CDR3 region has 15 residues. There are a few counts of this clone. Its specificity is not known.

Input material: PBMCs. This sequence originates from a woman between 35 and 50 years old in good health. Some clones in this sample may be carry-over from other donors' samples. This sequence joins TRBV5-1 and TRBJ2-7, with TRBD1 identical over 7 bases. CDR3 residues: CASSETGLRSYEQYF. The CDR3 DNA follows: TGCGCCAGCAGCGAGACAGGGCTTCGCTCCTACGAGCAGTACTTC.